This T cell receptor (beta chain) was sequenced for a study of T-cell reconstitution after alpha-beta-depleted transplantation in children. V was clipped by 2 bases and J by 4 bases, with 5 bases between them. The CDR3 is 12 amino acids. Germline-derived CDR1 and CDR2 are ENHRY and SYGVKD. A library of TCRbeta sequences, prepared with unique molecular identifiers, was generated. In TCRdb, the PCR reads were re-called with MiXCR into one record per CDR3 protein. The sample records nearly 250,000 distinct CDR3 sequences, roughly 7.7% being singletons. For this clonotype: The antigen remains unidentified. It may be a read error: a sequence one base away is much more abundant.

Study-level findings and limits: T-cell numbers and diversity, one year after transplant, stemmed largely from T cells that were newly produced. Alpha-beta T cells present about two months after transplant were reported to originate from several hundred expanded graft clones.

This chain uses TRBV10-3 with TRBJ1-2; the D is unclear. The sample was PBMCs, mostly from graft donor cells, taken 180 days after TCRalphabeta/CD19-depleted stem cell transplant. The clonotype originates from a male patient younger than 18 who had a stem cell transplant for acute lymphoblastic leukemia, so the T cells may come from the graft donor. CDR3 bases: TGTGCCATCAGTGAGATGGTCTATGGCTACACCTTC. Amino acids: CAISEMVYGYTF.